This T cell receptor beta chain is from a study of cytomegalovirus exposure and HLA in healthy donors listed by TCRdb under 2017. Looking at the study overall: An earlier analysis of 550 to 700 of the donors reported 250 to 350 Gb of sequence data and 117 million unique TCR beta sequences from 190 million or so T cells. An early release that covered 640 HLA-typed donors contained 300 to 350 gigabases of sequencing data and about 93 million unique TCR sequences. Of the 398 genotyped donors, over 70% fell in the genetic ancestry cluster associated with self-reported Caucasian donors. The study aimed to test whether cataloging public T cell receptors could reveal signatures of past pathogen exposure. The study profiled the T cell repertoires of hundreds of subjects by immunosequencing and related them to cytomegalovirus serostatus. In addition to the first cohort of around 670 subjects, a separate validation cohort of approximately 120 different subjects was used. To predict cytomegalovirus infection status, the study brought together high-throughput TCR immunosequencing, statistical association of individual TCRs with disease status, and machine learning. A later analysis re-analyzed previously published TCR beta repertoires from 650 to 800 donors and added high-resolution HLA genotyping to study TCR occurrence patterns. In the later analysis, no new phenotypic data were used to find candidate immune exposures; instead, reliance was placed on TCR beta sequences and their occurrence across donors. In an earlier analysis of more than 550 of the donors, high-throughput TCR beta sequencing was used to judge whether each TCR beta V gene segment behaved as functional or pseudogenic. Donor age, sex, ethnicity and CMV serostatus were compiled together with the repertoire data. A later genetic analysis took genome-wide SNP genotypes for about 55% of the roughly 670 donors and used that subset as a discovery cohort. Every repertoire in the discovery cohort had been generated on one and the same sequencing platform. Both class I and class II loci were covered by HLA typing, at four-digit resolution. The number of donors typed differed by locus, with 629-630 for A, B, C, DRB1 and DQB1, roughly 520 for DQA1, over 600 for DPA1, and about 450 for DPB1. Five DR-DQ haplotypes were treated as single units for association and clustering because of strong linkage in the cohort. On average, roughly 250,000 unique TCR beta nucleotide sequences were sequenced per donor among 398 genotyped donors of the cohort, with 15% to 20% of those sequences being non-productive.

A note on this clone: This clone's antigen is unknown. It has no much larger one-base neighbor in the sample; base qualities were not kept.

In total, just over 650 healthy bone marrow donors made up the cohort. At the time of sampling, all cohort members were nominally healthy, though unrecorded immune exposures were likely present. The donor tested CMV seronegative and was one of the 352 seronegative cohort members. Each donor provided a peripheral blood sample, and peripheral blood mononuclear cells were used for TCR beta sequencing. Genomic DNA extraction from the blood cell samples was performed with the Qiagen DNeasy Blood Extraction Kit. Overall study outcomes, separate from this receptor: A later analysis reported that several top co-occurrence clusters appeared linked to parvovirus B19, influenza, CMV and Epstein-Barr virus. A cluster of highly shared sequence variants was judged likely to be a technical artifact of the sequencing pipeline. The classifier was reported to diagnose cytomegalovirus status with high specificity and sensitivity in both the original and validation cohorts. Most CMV-associated TCR beta chains appeared to be HLA-restricted in a later analysis, and the HLA associations seemed to be driven largely by CMV exposure. In vitro tests confirmed that a few of the cytomegalovirus-associated TCR beta chains recognize cytomegalovirus antigens. In a later analysis, HLA-associated TCR beta chains were found to be more clonally expanded and to have lower generation probabilities than equally common non-associated chains. Specific HLA alleles were associated with over 15,000 TCR beta sequences at a false discovery rate of 0.05 in a later analysis. It was suggested by the authors that the approach could potentially be generalized to other disease states and immunological phenotypes. In a later analysis, the rate of TCR association differed among HLA loci, with DRB1 alleles having the most associated TCRs and HLA-C alleles having the fewest. In the study, about 150 TCR beta chains were listed as associated with cytomegalovirus. This cohort had only TCR beta chains sequenced, and the lack of alpha or paired-chain data limited which features could be detected. Broadly in line with IMGT annotations, most TCR beta V segments showed up in productive rearrangements about 90% or about 30% of the time in an earlier analysis of 450 to 600 of the donors. For the cohort, immune exposure information was limited to CMV serostatus. A further reported finding was that TCR beta sequences accurately predicted the HLA-A and HLA-B alleles for most subjects in the first cohort. When HLA alleles, especially DR and DQ, strongly co-occurred, TCR associations were difficult to assign to individual alleles. A later genetic analysis reported fewer N-insertions in productive TCRs among donors in an Asian-associated ancestry cluster than the approximately 670-donor mean. Presence/absence analyses assumed roughly uniform sequencing depth across donors, an assumption that may not hold. An association between a missense DCLRE1C variant and V-gene and J-gene trimming of TCR beta chains was found in a later genetic analysis and replicated in an independent cohort. Because HLA typing was missing for some donors at each locus, association tests included only the typed subset. About 17 rarely observed V segments, including chromosome 9 orphons, were excluded from the earlier analysis of about 610 of the donors because counts were too low. The 87-base-pair reads could not distinguish some IMGT-functional V segments, including TRBV6-2 and TRBV6-3, so those segments were excluded. Correlated functional status among segregating V segments might reflect linkage disequilibrium, but an unknown experimental factor could not be ruled out. Across donors, most TCR sequences were observed very rarely, whereas some public TCRs were present in many individuals.

Library generation was performed with the immunoSEQ multiplex PCR assay. For the multiplex PCR, a mixture combining 60 forward primers for TCR Vbeta segments and 13 reverse primers for TCR Jbeta segments was used. The CDR3 region of rearranged TCR beta genes was amplified from genomic DNA by a multiplex PCR assay. On the Illumina HiSeq System, the amplified TCR beta libraries were sequenced as 87-base-pair reads. As for how the authors treated the data: A later analysis tallied some 79 million unique TCR beta chains across the 640 or so repertoires, and about 12 million of those chains were shared by two or more donors. To remove PCR and sequencing errors, raw reads were error-corrected and collapsed into unique sequences using a nearest-neighbor algorithm that merged closely related sequences. Alignment of CDR3 sequences to IMGT reference sequences was used to assign V, D and J gene segments. For a sequence to be retained, at least a six-nucleotide match to both a V gene segment and a J gene segment was required. A rearrangement was called productive if the CDR3 had no stop codons and remained in frame with V and J, and every other rearrangement was called non-productive. CDR3 was defined by IMGT convention, running from the second conserved V-encoded cysteine to the conserved J-encoded phenylalanine. The earlier analysis of 550 to 650 of the donors excluded any sequence lacking an unambiguous match to a single V gene segment. An earlier analysis of approximately 590 of the donors called V segments functional above 56.7% productive rearrangements and segregating when the between-donor standard deviation exceeded 5%. A statistical classification framework was developed to diagnose cytomegalovirus status using the catalog of TCR beta chain sequences. V and J gene assignment, in a later analysis, came from comparing TCR nucleotide sequences with IMGT/GENE-DB human TR gene sequences. A later analysis assigned CDR3 sequences and most-parsimonious VDJ recombination scenarios with the TCRdist pipeline. In a later analysis, every TCR beta chain was defined by the combination of its CDR3 amino acid sequence and its V-gene family, and reads without a unique V-gene family were dropped. In a later analysis, 500 to 650 highly shared, low-generation-probability nucleotide sequences were removed to address suspected cross-contamination and a sequencing artifact. A later analysis calculated a clonal expansion index for each public chain from normalized within-repertoire ranks of inferred template counts. Generation probabilities in a later analysis came from a VDJ recombination model fitted to out-of-frame rearrangements, and those results were checked against IGoR. In a later analysis, TCR-TCR, TCR-HLA and TCR-CMV co-occurrence was scored with hypergeometric tests, and a repertoire-size bias correction was applied to TCR pairs. In a later analysis, false discovery rates were estimated by permuting HLA or CMV assignments 20 times. In a later analysis, co-occurring TCRs were grouped using DBSCAN, and TCRdist sequence similarity was added for clustering within HLA-allele-positive subsets. For co-occurrence clustering, repertoires with fewer than 30,000 or more than 120,000 public chains were excluded, along with five or six repertoires with anomalous nucleotide sharing. What TCRdb holds here is the immuneACCESS table cut down to in-frame rearrangements. Part of the clones is not present; checked against another copy, under half of the missing clones reflect an unresolved V gene, and the others are unexplained. The V and J calls and the clone size are those of that table, but D and trimming were determined from the DNA. This sample lists under 200,000 clones; around 72% were detected once. Around 2.5% of the sample is in the top ten clones.

The germline V gene provides CDR1 MDHEN and CDR2 SYDVKM. The V and J ends are trimmed by 4 bases and 0 bases, leaving 9 bases between them. The CDR3 covers 14 residues, taking in both the cysteine and the phenylalanine. Of the read, only the CDR3 DNA is kept; its 42 bases are in frame from base 1. This TCR came from a female donor in good health and CMV-seronegative. Source material: PBMCs. The receptor chain draws on TRBV28 and TRBJ1-1, with the D gene not confidently named. The DNA sequence follows: TGTGCCAGCAGTTGGAGCAGAATGAACACTGAAGCTTTCTTT. Translated, this is CASSWSRMNTEAFF.